This T cell receptor (beta chain) is drawn from a study of T cell responses to AZD1222 COVID-19 vaccine. The CDR3 runs to 13 residues. CDR1 and CDR2 (germline): SEHNR, FQNEAQ (reference sequence). The V and J ends lost 5 bases and 1 base respectively, with 8 bases between them. TCRdb's copy holds only in-frame clones and misses some; the assay was immunoSEQ multiplex PCR. The sample lists around 91,000 clones, about 88% occurring once. Study-level points and caveats: The study reported that nearly half of spike-specific TCRs target unmutated variant regions.

As regards this clone: Antigen: not known.

The gene calls are TRBV7-9 and TRBJ1-1; D is possibly TRBD1 (6 bases). This receptor was identified in an adult in good health. Material: peripheral blood, obtained on day 0 of AZD1222 vaccination. CDR3 sequence: CASSQGTNTEAFF. For the CDR3, the DNA is TGTGCCAGCAGCCAGGGGACGAACACTGAAGCTTTCTTT.